Listed here is a single T cell receptor (beta chain). What it binds is unknown. The sample comes from a study of cytomegalovirus exposure and HLA in healthy donors. Study-wide findings and caveats: A list of 150 or so TCR beta chains associated with cytomegalovirus was given. According to a later analysis, TCR clusters from the first cohort tended to co-occur in the roughly 120 validation repertoires. Reported performance of the classifier showed diagnosis of cytomegalovirus status with high specificity and sensitivity.

V gave up 0 bases and J gave up 5 bases, with 6 bases separating them. This CDR3 is 13 amino acids long. CDR1 and CDR2 from the germline V gene are SGDLS and YYNGEE. The donors were in the roughly 120-subject validation cohort, distinct from the 666-subject first cohort. Measured with immunoSEQ multiplex PCR; TCRdb has only the in-frame clones, and not every one. The table lists around 300,000 clones, approximately 86% of them singletons. This clonotype was obtained from a young woman in good health and CMV-seronegative. The sequenced sample was PBMCs. The chain joins TRBV9 to TRBJ2-1; the D gene is possibly TRBD1 (5 bases). This chain's CDR3 is CASSVVGDNEQFF. The CDR3 bases are TGTGCCAGCAGCGTAGTAGGGGACAATGAGCAGTTCTTC.